Included here is one T cell receptor beta chain sequence, with context. These data originate in a study of blood T cell repertoires in COVID-19. Study summary: Researchers got acute and convalescent COVID-19 samples from the United States, Italy and Spain. Sample material is recorded as cDNA or gDNA derived from T cells, B-cell-depleted T cells, or PBMCs.

As originally analysed: Using reference gene primer amplification, nucleated cell counts were estimated. Clones were sequenced by immunoSEQ multiplex PCR, and TCRdb holds only the in-frame ones, with some missing. Clone size and V and J calls were adopted from that table, with D and trimming inferred from the DNA. The sample has approximately 230,000 clones; 70% to 90% are singletons. The CDR3 has 15 residues. The V segment lost 4 bases and the J segment 0 bases; nucleotides outside the gene matches: 7. From germline, CDR1 is GTSNPN and CDR2 SVGIG (reference sequence). This sequence joins TRBV30 and TRBJ1-1; 8 bases are shared with TRBD1. The sequence was collected from a man under 40 who had recovered from COVID-19. Sequences were obtained from peripheral blood. CDR3: CAWISGGWVNTEAFF. CDR3 nucleotides: TGTGCCTGGATTTCAGGGGGCTGGGTGAACACTGAAGCTTTCTTT.